Listed here are 5 T cell receptor beta chains from one sample, sequenced in a study of T cell clonotyping in hematopoietic cell transplantation. The time point: recipient sample about 28 days before transplant, after cytoreduction. The protocol was immunoSEQ multiplex PCR, while the TCRdb copy is restricted to in-frame clones and leaves out a portion. The table lists about 41,000 clones, 85% of them singletons. The sequencing used peripheral blood mononuclear cells, collected before stem cell transplant. The origin of the receptors is a man aged 60 to 75 with acute myeloid leukemia. Some clones in this sample may be carry-over from other donors' samples.

V is TRBV4-2 and J is TRBJ1-2, with 10 nucleotides matching TRBD1. CDR1 LGHNA and CDR2 YNFKEQ come from the germline V gene. The trim removed 4 bases at V and 6 bases at J, leaving 5 bases unmatched. The CDR3 is made up of 14 amino acids. CDR3 residues: CASSPGTGADGYTF. The CDR3, as DNA: TGTGCCAGCAGCCCGGGGACAGGGGCTGATGGCTACACCTTC.

The chain couples TRBV6-5 to TRBJ2-7, with 7 nucleotides matching TRBD2. The CDR3 is 15 residues long. The trim removed 6 bases at V and 3 bases at J, leaving 11 bases unmatched. CDR1 is MNHEY, CDR2 SVGAGI, per germline. CDR3 nucleotides: TGTGCCAGCAGAGACCCGGGACTACCGATCTACGAGCAGTACTTC. As protein: CASRDPGLPIYEQYF.

The genes are TRBV27 and TRBJ2-7; TRBD1 agrees at 8 bases. V shed 7 bases and J 5 bases; nucleotides not matched to a gene: 13. Looked up from germline, CDR1 is MNHEY and CDR2 is SMNVEV (reference sequence). The CDR3 loop spans 15 amino acids. Here the CDR3 reads CASTRQAGGLNEQYF. Written as DNA, the CDR3 is TGTGCCAGCACCCGCCAGGCAGGGGGCTTGAACGAGCAGTACTTC.

This clone appeared a single time. The chain is built from TRBV20-1 and TRBJ2-3; weak D call: TRBD2 (6 bases). The CDR3 extends over 11 amino acids. Germline-derived CDR1 and CDR2 are DFQATT and SNEGSKA (reference sequence). V lost 4 bases and J lost 7, with 9 bases in between. The CDR3 loop reads CSATSAYTQYF. In DNA, the CDR3 is TGCAGTGCTACTAGCGCGTATACGCAGTATTTT.

The chain has TRBV27 and TRBJ2-6; D is perhaps TRBD2 (5 bases). The CDR3 runs 14 residues. The V end lost 8 bases, the J end lost 2 bases, and 10 bases lay between the germline ends. CDR1 is MNHEY and CDR2 is SMNVEV in the germline V gene (reference sequence). The CDR3 DNA reads as TGTGCCAGCGGAGCGGCGACTGGGGCCAACGTCCTGACTTTC. Translated: CASGAATGANVLTF.